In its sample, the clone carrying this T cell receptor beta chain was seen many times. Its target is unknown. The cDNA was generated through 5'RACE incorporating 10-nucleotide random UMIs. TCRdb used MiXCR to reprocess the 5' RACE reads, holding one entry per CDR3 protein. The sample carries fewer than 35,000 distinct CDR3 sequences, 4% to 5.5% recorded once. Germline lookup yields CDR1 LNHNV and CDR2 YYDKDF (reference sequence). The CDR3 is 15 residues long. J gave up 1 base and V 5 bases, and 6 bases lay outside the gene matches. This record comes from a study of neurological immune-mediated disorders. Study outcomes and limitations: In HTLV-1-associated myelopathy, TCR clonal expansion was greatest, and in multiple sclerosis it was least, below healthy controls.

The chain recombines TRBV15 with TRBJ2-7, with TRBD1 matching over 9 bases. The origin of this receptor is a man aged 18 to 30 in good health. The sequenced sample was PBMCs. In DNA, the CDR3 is TGTGCCACCAGCCCGGACAGGGGCAATTCCTACGAGCAGTACTTC. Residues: CATSPDRGNSYEQYF.